The sequence of this TCR beta chain was determined in a study of T cell responses to AZD1222 COVID-19 vaccine (dated by TCRdb to the early 2020s). About the investigation overall: AZD1222 recipients with second doses at about 4 weeks or about 12 weeks were pooled, because spike-specific TCR depth and breadth did not differ between schedules. Enrollment into the trials was organized by age into subgroups of 18-55, 56-69 and 70-plus years, and those subgroups contained approximately 150, 30 and 60 TCR-sequenced participants, respectively. A total of approximately 230 trial participants underwent TCR sequencing, of whom 200 to 220 received two doses of AZD1222 and 26 received two doses of the MenACWY control vaccine.

Study-wide findings and limitations: A significant rise in spike-specific TCR breadth and depth was observed after two AZD1222 doses relative to day 0 and relative to MenACWY recipients. Because no day 14 peak-response samples were available, repertoires were characterized only after the peak T cell response. The whole spike protein was spanned by vaccine-associated CD4 TCRs, and dominant responses were seen in regions 160-218 and 743-854. The 56-69-year group was small, and its depth increase did not reach significance, likely because of low power. Conclusions about previously exposed vaccinees were limited because only six AZD1222 recipients were SARS-CoV-2 seropositive at baseline. Reportedly, almost half of the unique spike-specific TCRs recognized epitopes lying outside the regions that are mutated in the B.1.351 and B.1.1.7 variants. Participants were mostly white British and included more females than males, and it was suggested by the authors that clonal diversity may have been underestimated.

The label giving this sample's time point can be read as: baseline before first vaccination. Vaccinee samples came from UK trials COV001 and COV002, including a single-blind randomized controlled phase 2/3 trial of AZD1222 (ChAdOx1 nCoV-19) in healthy adults. For TCRbeta chain sequencing, PBMC samples were collected from trial participants at day 0 and at day 28 after the second dose. The CDR3 regions of human TCRbeta chains were subjected to immunosequencing. In the authors' own workflow: Repertoire TCRs were matched against a reference library of SARS-CoV-2-specific TCRs generated with the MIRA antigen-specificity platform. Breadth meant the fraction of unique TCRs that were SARS-CoV-2-associated, whereas depth meant the fraction of total T cells that were SARS-CoV-2-associated. Using the MIRA data, each spike-specific TCR was mapped to the spike region that the TCR reacts to and placed in a CD4 or CD8 class. Log10-transformed breadth and depth values were compared by one-way ANOVA with Sidak's multiple comparisons tests. In its TCRdb copy, this immuneACCESS table keeps in-frame sequences only and misses some clones. Where compared with another copy, unresolved V genes explain less than half of these, and the others have no known cause. V and J calls and clone size come straight from that table; D and trimming were deduced from the DNA. Recorded for this sample are about 120,000 clones; about 92% of them occurred a single time. The ten largest clonotypes hold 11% to 15% of the sample.

Comment on this clone: Its antigen is currently not known. No much larger clonotype is one base removed from it; base qualities were not supplied.

A distance of 7 bases separates the germline ends of V and J, which lose 1 base and 4 bases respectively. The CDR1 and CDR2 encoded by the germline V gene are SGHTA and FQGNSA. From cysteine to phenylalanine, the CDR3 is 13 amino acids long. The read is trimmed to its CDR3 DNA, 39 bases read in frame from base 1. This TCR was recovered from an adult in good health. Sample: peripheral blood, taken on day 0 of AZD1222 vaccination. The sequence links TRBV7-2 to TRBJ1-2, with the D gene not clear enough to name. In nucleotide form, the sequence is TGTGCCAGCAGCTTAGGCTCTTCCTATGGCTACACCTTC. This is translated as CASSLGSSYGYTF.